This TCR beta chain was profiled in a study of post-analysis software for immune sequencing data. The study, taken as a whole, reports: Relative to controls, patients had several TRBV segments at higher frequency, with TRBV5-6, TRBV5-1 and TRBV20-1 among these.

Germline V gene lookup returns CDR1 SGHRS and CDR2 YFSETQ. The CDR3 totals 15 residues. V lost 0 bases and J 5 bases, leaving 12 bases between the germline ends. Tagging with unique molecular identifiers was a feature of the TCR beta cDNA libraries. TCRdb re-called the PCR reads with MiXCR, one entry per CDR3 protein. This sample yields more than 500,000 distinct CDR3 sequences, of which 34% are seen a single time; approximately 5.4% belongs to the top ten. On this clonotype: Its target is not known.

The source of this sequence is a girl younger than 18 with multiple sclerosis. The sample taken for sequencing was blood. This sequence joins TRBV5-1 and TRBJ1-5; tentatively, D is TRBD1 (6 bases). This CDR3 is CASSLETGRDQPQHF. The CDR3, as DNA: TGCGCCAGCAGCTTGGAAACAGGGAGGGATCAGCCCCAGCATTTT.